This TCR beta chain was sequenced for a study of cytomegalovirus exposure and HLA in healthy donors. About the study: About 80 million unique TCR sequences came from HLA-typed donors in an early release.

Details on this clone: Its antigen is unknown.

Germline values: CDR1 SGHKS, CDR2 YYEKEE (reference sequence). V was clipped by 4 bases and J by 5 bases, with 13 bases between them. The CDR3 runs 14 residues. Study-wide findings and caveats: It has been reported that TCR beta sequences accurately predicted the HLA-A and HLA-B alleles of most subjects.

Researchers ran the PCR with 60 Vbeta and 13 Jbeta primers. Profiled with immunoSEQ multiplex PCR; TCRdb holds only in-frame clones, not every one. The sample spans over 100,000 clones; the ten largest clones claim around 3.5%. The V gene is TRBV5-5, the J gene TRBJ1-5; the D gene is possibly TRBD1 (5 bases). The sequencing input was PBMCs. The sequence derives from a man in his thirties or forties in good health and CMV-seronegative. CDR3 sequence: CASSPRAQDQPQHF. In DNA form, the CDR3 reads TGTGCCAGCAGCCCTCGGGCACAGGATCAGCCCCAGCATTTT.